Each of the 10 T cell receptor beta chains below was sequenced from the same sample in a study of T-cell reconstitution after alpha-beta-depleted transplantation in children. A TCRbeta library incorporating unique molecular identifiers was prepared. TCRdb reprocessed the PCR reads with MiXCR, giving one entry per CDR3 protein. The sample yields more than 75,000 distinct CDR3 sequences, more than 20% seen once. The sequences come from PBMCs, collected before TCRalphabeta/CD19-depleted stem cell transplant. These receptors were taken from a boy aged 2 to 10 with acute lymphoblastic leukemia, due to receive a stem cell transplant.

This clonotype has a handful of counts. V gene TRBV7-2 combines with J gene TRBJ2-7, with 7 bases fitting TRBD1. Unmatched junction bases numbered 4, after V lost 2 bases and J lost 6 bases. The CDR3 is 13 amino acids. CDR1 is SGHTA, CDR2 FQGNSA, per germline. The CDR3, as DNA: TGTGCCAGCAGCTTAAAACCAGGGGGCGAGCAGTACTTC. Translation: CASSLKPGGEQYF.

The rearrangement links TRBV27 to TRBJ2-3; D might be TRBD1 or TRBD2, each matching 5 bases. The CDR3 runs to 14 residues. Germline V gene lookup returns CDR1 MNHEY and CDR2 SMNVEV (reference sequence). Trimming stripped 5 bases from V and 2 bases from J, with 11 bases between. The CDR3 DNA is TGTGCCAGCAGTCTTCGGGACCCCACAGATACGCAGTATTTT. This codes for CASSLRDPTDTQYF.

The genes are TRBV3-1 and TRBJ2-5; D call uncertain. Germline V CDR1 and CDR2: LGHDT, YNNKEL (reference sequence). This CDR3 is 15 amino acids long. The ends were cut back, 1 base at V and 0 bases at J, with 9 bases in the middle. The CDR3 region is CASSQGEGYQETQYF. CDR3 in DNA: TGTGCCAGCAGCCAAGGGGAAGGTTACCAAGAGACCCAGTACTTC.

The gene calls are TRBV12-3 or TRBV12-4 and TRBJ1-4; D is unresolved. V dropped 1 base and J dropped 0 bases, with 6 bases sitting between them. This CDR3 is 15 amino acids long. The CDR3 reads CASSLGQATNEKLFF. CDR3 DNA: TGTGCCAGCAGTTTAGGACAAGCAACTAATGAAAAACTGTTTTTT.

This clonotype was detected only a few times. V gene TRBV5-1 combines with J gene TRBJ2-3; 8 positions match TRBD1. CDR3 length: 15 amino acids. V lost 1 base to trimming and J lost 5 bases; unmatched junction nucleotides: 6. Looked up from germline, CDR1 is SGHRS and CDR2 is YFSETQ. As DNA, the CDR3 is TGCGCCAGCAGCTTGCAGGGGGCAAAGGGAGATACGCAGTATTTT. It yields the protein CASSLQGAKGDTQYF. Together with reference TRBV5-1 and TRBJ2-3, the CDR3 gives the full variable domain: KAGVTQTPRYLIKTRGQQVTLSCSPISGHRSVSWYQQTPGQGLQFLFEYFSETQRNKGNFPGRFSGRQFSNSRSEMNVSTLELGDSALYLCASSLQGAKGDTQYFGPGTRLTVL.

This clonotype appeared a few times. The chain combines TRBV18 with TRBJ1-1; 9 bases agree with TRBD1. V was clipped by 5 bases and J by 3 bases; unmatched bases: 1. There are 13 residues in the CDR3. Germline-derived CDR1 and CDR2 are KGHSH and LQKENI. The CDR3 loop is CASSRDRDTEAFF. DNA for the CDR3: TGTGCCAGCTCAAGGGACAGGGACACTGAAGCTTTCTTT.

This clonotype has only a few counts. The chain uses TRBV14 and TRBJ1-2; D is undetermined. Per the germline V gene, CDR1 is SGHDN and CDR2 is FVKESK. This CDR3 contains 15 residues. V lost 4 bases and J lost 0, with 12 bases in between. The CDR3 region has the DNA TGTGCCAGCAGCCTAAGCGTCAGAGCTAACTATGGCTACACCTTC. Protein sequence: CASSLSVRANYGYTF.

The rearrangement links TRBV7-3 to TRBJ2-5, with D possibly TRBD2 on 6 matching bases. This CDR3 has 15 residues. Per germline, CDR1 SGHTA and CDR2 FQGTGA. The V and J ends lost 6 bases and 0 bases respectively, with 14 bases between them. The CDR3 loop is CASSRSGGYQETQYF. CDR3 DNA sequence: TGTGCCAGCAGTCGTAGCGGAGGTTACCAAGAGACCCAGTACTTC. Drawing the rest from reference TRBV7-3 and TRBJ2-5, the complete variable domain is GAGVSQTPSNKVTEKGKYVELRCDPISGHTALYWYRQSLGQGPEFLIYFQGTGAADDSGLPNDRFFAVRPEGSVSTLKIQRTERGDSAVYLCASSRSGGYQETQYFGPGTRLLVL.

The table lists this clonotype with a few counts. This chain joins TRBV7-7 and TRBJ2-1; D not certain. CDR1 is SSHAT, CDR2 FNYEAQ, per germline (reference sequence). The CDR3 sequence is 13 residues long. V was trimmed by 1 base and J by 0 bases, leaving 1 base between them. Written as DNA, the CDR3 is TGTGCCAGCAGCTTAGACTCCTACAATGAGCAGTTCTTC. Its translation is CASSLDSYNEQFF.

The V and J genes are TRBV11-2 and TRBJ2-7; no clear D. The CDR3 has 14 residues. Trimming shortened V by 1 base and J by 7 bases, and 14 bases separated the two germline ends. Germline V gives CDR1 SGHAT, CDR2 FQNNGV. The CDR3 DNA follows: TGTGCCAGCAGCTTAGGACAAATCCTCGGGGAGCAGTACTTC. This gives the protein CASSLGQILGEQYF.